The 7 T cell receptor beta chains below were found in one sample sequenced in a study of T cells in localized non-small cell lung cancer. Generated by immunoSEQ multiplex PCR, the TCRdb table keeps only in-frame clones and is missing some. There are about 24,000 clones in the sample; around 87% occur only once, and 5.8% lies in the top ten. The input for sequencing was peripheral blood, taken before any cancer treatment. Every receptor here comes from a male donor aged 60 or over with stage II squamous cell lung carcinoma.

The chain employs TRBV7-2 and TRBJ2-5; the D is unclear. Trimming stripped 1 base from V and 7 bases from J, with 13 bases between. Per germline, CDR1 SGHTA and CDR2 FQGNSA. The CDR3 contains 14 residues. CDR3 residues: CASSLERLLGTQYF. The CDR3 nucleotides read TGTGCCAGCAGCTTAGAACGGTTGCTAGGGACCCAGTACTTC.

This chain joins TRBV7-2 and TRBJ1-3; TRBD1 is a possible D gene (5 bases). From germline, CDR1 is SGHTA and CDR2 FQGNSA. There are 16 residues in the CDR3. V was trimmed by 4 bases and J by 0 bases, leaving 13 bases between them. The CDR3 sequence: CASSSPDTPSGNTIYF. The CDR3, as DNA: TGTGCCAGCAGCTCGCCGGACACCCCCTCTGGAAACACCATATATTTT.

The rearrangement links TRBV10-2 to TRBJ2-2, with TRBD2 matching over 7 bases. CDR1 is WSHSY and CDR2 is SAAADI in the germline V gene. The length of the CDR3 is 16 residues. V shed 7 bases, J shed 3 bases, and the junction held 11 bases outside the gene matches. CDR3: CASTPIGGRDTGELFF. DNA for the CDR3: TGCGCCAGCACTCCGATCGGGGGGAGGGACACCGGGGAGCTGTTTTTT.

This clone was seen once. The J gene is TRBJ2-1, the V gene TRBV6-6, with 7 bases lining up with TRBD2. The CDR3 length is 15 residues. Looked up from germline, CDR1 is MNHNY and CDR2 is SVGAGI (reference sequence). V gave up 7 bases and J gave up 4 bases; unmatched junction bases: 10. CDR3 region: CASKLDGRKYNEQFF. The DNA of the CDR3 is TGTGCCAGCAAATTGGACGGGAGGAAATACAATGAGCAGTTCTTC.

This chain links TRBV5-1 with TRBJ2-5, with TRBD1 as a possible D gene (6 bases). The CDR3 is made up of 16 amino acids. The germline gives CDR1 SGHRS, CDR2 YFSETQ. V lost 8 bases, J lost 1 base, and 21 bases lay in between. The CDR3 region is CASKPVGGVSQETQYF. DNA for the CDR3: TGCGCCAGTAAACCGGTTGGGGGCGTTAGCCAAGAGACCCAGTACTTC.

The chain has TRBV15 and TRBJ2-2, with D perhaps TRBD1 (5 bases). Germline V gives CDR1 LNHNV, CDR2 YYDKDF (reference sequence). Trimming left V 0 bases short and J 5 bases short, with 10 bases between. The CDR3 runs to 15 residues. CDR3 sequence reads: CATSRDRTQTGELFF. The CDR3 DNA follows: TGTGCCACCAGCAGAGATCGGACACAAACCGGGGAGCTGTTTTTT.

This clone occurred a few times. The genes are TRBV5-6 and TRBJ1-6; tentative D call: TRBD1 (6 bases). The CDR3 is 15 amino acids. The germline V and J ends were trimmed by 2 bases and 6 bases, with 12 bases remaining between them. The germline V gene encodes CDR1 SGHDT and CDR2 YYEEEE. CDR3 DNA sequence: TGTGCCAGCAGCTTCAACAGGGCCCGTAATTCACCCCTCCACTTT. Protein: CASSFNRARNSPLHF.